This is a list of T cell receptor beta chains from one sample in a study of blood T cell repertoires in COVID-19. The method was immunoSEQ multiplex PCR; TCRdb's version includes in-frame clones alone and lacks a portion of them. The table includes about 300,000 clones, roughly 90% detected once. The sample consisted of peripheral blood. These receptors originate from a man younger than 30 with active or convalescent COVID-19. The CDR3 runs from the conserved cysteine through the conserved F or W. Each record gives: CDR3 DNA, CDR3 protein, clone size, V gene, D gene, J gene. D genes are given only for firm matches. Only some rows state a clone size, as once, few, many or a class for expanded clones.

CDR3nt: TGTGCCAGCAGTGAATTTATTTCCGGGACAGGGTTTTACAATGAGCAGTTCTTC; CDR3aa: CASSEFISGTGFYNEQFF; abundance: NA; v_gene: TRBV2; d_gene: TRBD1; j_gene: TRBJ2-1
CDR3nt: TGTGCCAGCAGTTGGGTGTACTCGGGGACCCAGTACTTC; CDR3aa: CASSWVYSGTQYF; abundance: NA; v_gene: TRBV6-2/TRBV6-3; d_gene: NA; j_gene: TRBJ2-5
CDR3nt: TGTGCCAGCAGTGAAGCAGGGCAGGGACTCGGCTACACCTTC; CDR3aa: CASSEAGQGLGYTF; abundance: NA; v_gene: TRBV6-1; d_gene: NA; j_gene: TRBJ1-2
CDR3nt: TGTGCTAGTGGTCGGGGGGGAGGCACAGATACGCAGTATTTT; CDR3aa: CASGRGGGTDTQYF; abundance: NA; v_gene: TRBV12-5; d_gene: TRBD2; j_gene: TRBJ2-3
CDR3nt: TGTGCCAGCAGCTTACGAGGTAGCGGGGGGTCCTACAATGAGCAGTTCTTC; CDR3aa: CASSLRGSGGSYNEQFF; abundance: NA; v_gene: TRBV13; d_gene: TRBD2; j_gene: TRBJ2-1
CDR3nt: TGTGCCAGCAGCGGGAGGTCCTATAATTCACCCCTCCACTTT; CDR3aa: CASSGRSYNSPLHF; abundance: few; v_gene: TRBV6-5; d_gene: NA; j_gene: TRBJ1-6
CDR3nt: TGCGCCAGCAGCTTCGGTGGCAATCAGCCCCAGCATTTT; CDR3aa: CASSFGGNQPQHF; abundance: NA; v_gene: TRBV5-1; d_gene: NA; j_gene: TRBJ1-5
CDR3nt: TGCATACCGGGGAAGGAGGCTGAAGCTTTCTTT; CDR3aa: CIPGKEAEAFF; abundance: once; v_gene: TRBV20-1; d_gene: NA; j_gene: TRBJ1-1
CDR3nt: TGTGCCAGCAGCCAGGGGCTAGCGGGGGGCTTCGGGGGCTTCTTC; CDR3aa: CASSQGLAGGFGGFF; abundance: NA; v_gene: TRBV3-1/TRBV3-2; d_gene: TRBD2; j_gene: TRBJ2-1
CDR3nt: TGTGCCAGCAGCTCGGGACTCGGGTCCTACGAGCAGTACTTC; CDR3aa: CASSSGLGSYEQYF; abundance: once; v_gene: TRBV9; d_gene: NA; j_gene: TRBJ2-7
CDR3nt: TGTGCCAGCAGCCCGCAGGGAGAGACCCAGTACTTC; CDR3aa: CASSPQGETQYF; abundance: NA; v_gene: TRBV13; d_gene: NA; j_gene: TRBJ2-5
CDR3nt: TGCGCCAGCAGCCTGGTTGGGGGCGCCGGAGCTAACTATGGCTACACCTTC; CDR3aa: CASSLVGGAGANYGYTF; abundance: NA; v_gene: TRBV5-1; d_gene: NA; j_gene: TRBJ1-2
CDR3nt: TGTGCCAGCAGCCCCCTGATGACAGGGATCAATGAGCAGTTCTTC; CDR3aa: CASSPLMTGINEQFF; abundance: few; v_gene: TRBV7-9; d_gene: TRBD1; j_gene: TRBJ2-1
CDR3nt: TGTGCCAGCAGTTTTGCACTTTCGGGGGAGCAGTACTTC; CDR3aa: CASSFALSGEQYF; abundance: NA; v_gene: TRBV12-3/TRBV12-4; d_gene: NA; j_gene: TRBJ2-7
CDR3nt: TGTGCCAGCAGTGAAGGGCCGTACAATGAGCAGTTCTTC; CDR3aa: CASSEGPYNEQFF; abundance: few; v_gene: TRBV2; d_gene: NA; j_gene: TRBJ2-1
CDR3nt: TGTGCCAGCAGCTTAGGACTAGCGGGGGGGGCAGATACGCAGTATTTT; CDR3aa: CASSLGLAGGADTQYF; abundance: NA; v_gene: TRBV5-6; d_gene: TRBD2; j_gene: TRBJ2-3